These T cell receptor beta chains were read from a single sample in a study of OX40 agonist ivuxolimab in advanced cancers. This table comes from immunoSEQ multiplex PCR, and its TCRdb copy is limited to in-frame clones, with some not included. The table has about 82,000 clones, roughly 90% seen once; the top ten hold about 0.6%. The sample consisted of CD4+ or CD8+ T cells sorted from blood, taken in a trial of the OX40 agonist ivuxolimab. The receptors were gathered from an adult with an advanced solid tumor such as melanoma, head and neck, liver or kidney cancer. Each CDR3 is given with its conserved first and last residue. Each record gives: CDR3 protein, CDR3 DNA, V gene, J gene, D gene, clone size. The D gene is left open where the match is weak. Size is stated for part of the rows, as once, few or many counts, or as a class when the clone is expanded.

CASSGPGGVNEQFF	TGCGCCAGCAGTGGGCCGGGCGGGGTCAATGAGCAGTTCTTC	TRBV10-2	TRBJ2-1	.	.
CASSWGLAGTPYTGELFF	TGTGCCAGCAGCTGGGGACTAGCGGGAACCCCCTACACCGGGGAGCTGTTTTTT	TRBV7-3	TRBJ2-2	TRBD2	.
CASSSLDTQYF	TGTGCCAGCAGCTCACTAGATACGCAGTATTTT	TRBV5-4	TRBJ2-3	.	.
CASSPGGGRGYEQYF	TGTGCCAGCAGCCCCGGTGGGGGACGGGGCTACGAGCAGTACTTC	TRBV7-9	TRBJ2-7	.	.
CASSSNSGNTIYF	TGCGCCAGCAGCTCTAACTCTGGAAACACCATATATTTT	TRBV5-1	TRBJ1-3	.	once
CASSPLLTGELFF	TGTGCCAGCAGCCCACTCCTGACCGGGGAGCTGTTTTTT	TRBV6-5	TRBJ2-2	.	.
CAWSRGSGNTIYF	TGTGCCTGGAGTAGGGGTTCTGGAAACACCATATATTTT	TRBV30	TRBJ1-3	.	.
CAWSYGQNTEAFF	TGTGCCTGGAGTTATGGACAGAACACTGAAGCTTTCTTT	TRBV30	TRBJ1-1	.	.
CASSLESGTGASPLHF	TGTGCCAGCAGCCTAGAGTCCGGGACAGGGGCTTCACCCCTCCACTTT	TRBV11-1	TRBJ1-6	TRBD1	.
CASIRGEGATEAFF	TGCGCCAGCATCCGGGGGGAGGGGGCCACTGAAGCTTTCTTT	TRBV10-2	TRBJ1-1	TRBD1	.
CASSLESGTGELFF	TGTGCCAGCAGTTTAGAGTCCGGCACCGGGGAGCTGTTTTTT	TRBV27	TRBJ2-2	.	.
CASSAVAGSSYEQYF	TGTGCCAGCTCGGCGGTAGCGGGAAGCTCCTACGAGCAGTACTTC	TRBV11-3	TRBJ2-7	TRBD2	.
CASSQGLLPTHEKLFF	TGTGCCAGCAGCCAAGGACTGCTCCCCACCCATGAAAAACTGTTTTTT	TRBV14	TRBJ1-4	.	.
CANTLKNTLGNYGYTF	TGTGCCAATACTCTAAAGAACACATTAGGGAACTATGGCTACACCTTC	TRBV2	TRBJ1-2	.	.
CASSHGDRGSSGYTF	TGTGCCAGCAGTCACGGGGACAGGGGGTCCTCTGGCTACACCTTC	TRBV27	TRBJ1-2	TRBD1	.
CASSVDPLLGTDTQYF	TGTGCCAGCAGCGTAGATCCCCTCTTAGGGACAGATACGCAGTATTTT	TRBV9	TRBJ2-3	.	.
CASRLGGGSTGANVLTF	TGTGCCAGCAGGTTGGGCGGCGGCTCAACTGGGGCCAACGTCCTGACTTTC	TRBV7-9	TRBJ2-6	.	.
CASSMRQNTEAFF	TGTGCCAGTAGTATGAGGCAGAACACTGAAGCTTTCTTT	TRBV19	TRBJ1-1	.	few
CASSLSGSDSYGYTF	TGCGCCAGCAGCTTGTCGGGCAGCGATTCCTATGGCTACACCTTC	TRBV5-1	TRBJ1-2	.	.
CASSEGGYGVNHEKLFF	TGTGCCAGCAGTGAAGGGGGTTATGGTGTTAACCATGAAAAACTGTTTTTT	TRBV6-1	TRBJ1-4	.	.
CASSPMGQGNEKLFF	TGTGCCAGCTCACCGATGGGACAGGGGAATGAAAAACTGTTTTTT	TRBV18	TRBJ1-4	TRBD1	.
CASSLVFQGASTEAFF	TGTGCCAGCAGCTTAGTATTTCAGGGGGCCAGCACTGAAGCTTTCTTT	TRBV11-3	TRBJ1-1	TRBD1	.
CAWSVLEGAEAFF	TGTGCCTGGAGTGTACTTGAGGGGGCTGAAGCTTTCTTT	TRBV30	TRBJ1-1	.	.
CASSLGGSRGRAGGELFF	TGTGCCAGCAGCTTAGGGGGATCTCGAGGGCGCGCAGGAGGGGAGCTGTTTTTT	TRBV11-3	TRBJ2-2	.	.
CASSPMSNQPQHF	TGTGCCAGCTCACCAATGAGCAATCAGCCCCAGCATTTT	TRBV18	TRBJ1-5	.	few
CASRRENEQFF	TGCGCCAGCAGAAGGGAGAATGAGCAGTTCTTC	TRBV5-1	TRBJ2-1	.	.
CAIRGQGADTEAFF	TGTGCCATCAGGGGACAGGGGGCGGACACTGAAGCTTTCTTT	TRBV10-3	TRBJ1-1	TRBD1	.
CASSLAVADTQYF	TGTGCCAGCAGCTTGGCCGTTGCAGATACGCAGTATTTT	TRBV5-4	TRBJ2-3	.	.
CASSSQDGGTEAFF	TGCGCCAGCAGCTCTCAGGACGGGGGCACTGAAGCTTTCTTT	TRBV5-1	TRBJ1-1	.	.
CASSEVWTAENQPQHF	TGTGCCAGCAGTGAGGTATGGACAGCCGAGAATCAGCCCCAGCATTTT	TRBV2	TRBJ1-5	.	.
CASSLDTGGFDGYTF	TGTGCCAGCAGCTTGGATACAGGGGGCTTCGATGGCTACACCTTC	TRBV5-8	TRBJ1-2	TRBD1	.
CASTEEYGQLYEQYF	TGTGCCAGCACTGAAGAGTATGGACAGCTCTACGAGCAGTACTTC	TRBV2	TRBJ2-7	.	.
CASSYGSAANYGYTF	TGTGCCAGCAGCTACGGATCGGCGGCTAACTATGGCTACACCTTC	TRBV11-2	TRBJ1-2	.	.
CATSMDRGHEQYF	TGTGCCACCAGTATGGACAGGGGGCACGAGCAGTACTTC	TRBV15	TRBJ2-7	TRBD1	.
CASSLALNSPLHF	TGTGCCAGCAGCTTAGCGCTTAATTCACCCCTCCACTTT	TRBV11-1	TRBJ1-6	.	once
CASSRGRSLRYYNEQFF	TGTGCCAGCAGCCGCGGACGGTCACTGCGGTACTACAATGAGCAGTTCTTC	TRBV5-6	TRBJ2-1	.	.
CASSQFSGSMSTDTQYF	TGCGCCAGCAGCCAGTTTAGCGGGAGCATGAGCACAGATACGCAGTATTTT	TRBV4-1	TRBJ2-3	TRBD2	.
CASSREPASNEKLFF	TGTGCCAGCAGTCGGGAGCCAGCTTCTAATGAAAAACTGTTTTTT	TRBV6-5	TRBJ1-4	.	.
CASSPDTTSGGELFF	TGTGCCAGCTCACCGGACACTACTTCGGGCGGGGAGCTGTTTTTT	TRBV18	TRBJ2-2	.	.
CARSQGLAGAGDTQYF	TGTGCCAGAAGCCAAGGACTAGCGGGGGCGGGGGATACGCAGTATTTT	TRBV7-5	TRBJ2-3	.	.
CASSVGPGDSYEQYF	TGTGCCAGCAGCGTAGGGCCAGGGGACTCCTACGAGCAGTACTTC	TRBV9	TRBJ2-7	.	.